This T cell receptor (beta chain) was recorded in a study of blood T cell repertoires in COVID-19. Study-level background: In each case, the material was cDNA or gDNA derived from T cells, B-cell-depleted T cells, or PBMCs.

Seattle-derived patients entered the study during active infection and were followed longitudinally. Original processing notes: By means of reference gene primer amplification, nucleated cell counts were estimated. Clones were sequenced by immunoSEQ multiplex PCR, and TCRdb holds only the in-frame ones, with some missing. V, J and clone size are taken as reported in that table, and D and trimming were inferred from the DNA itself. The table shows 300,000 to 350,000 clones, with about 91% occurring only once. The clonotype comes from a man aged 25 to 40 with COVID-19, enrolled during active disease. The material sequenced was peripheral blood.

The CDR3 loop is CASSFVGHEQYF. CDR3 sequence (DNA): TGTGCCAGCAGTTTTGTCGGTCACGAGCAGTACTTC. This sequence joins TRBV12-3 or TRBV12-4 and TRBJ2-7, with D unclear. The CDR3 contains 12 residues. Trimming took 3 bases from V and 5 from J, leaving 8 bases between them.